This TCR beta chain was obtained from a study of cytomegalovirus exposure and HLA in healthy donors. V gave up 1 base and J gave up 6 bases; unmatched junction bases: 7. This CDR3 region has 16 residues. Germline CDR1 reads LNHNV; CDR2 reads YYDKDF (reference sequence). Primers included in the PCR were 60 Vbeta and 13 Jbeta primers. In the original analysis: An analysis performed later counted about 80 million unique TCR beta chains (approximately 10 million of them shared). Produced via immunoSEQ multiplex PCR; TCRdb's table is partial and in-frame only. The DNA gave D and trimming, while V, J and clone size come from that table. The table has 53,000 or so clones, under 80% seen once. Study conclusions and caveats: Presence/absence analysis assumed near-uniform sequencing depth across donors. A classifier reportedly called cytomegalovirus status with high sensitivity and specificity. Later findings reportedly placed an Asian-associated ancestry cluster below the approximately 670-donor mean for N-insertions.

As regards this clone: The antigen is undetermined.

The sequence derives from a man aged 25-40 years in good health and CMV-seropositive. The chain links TRBV15 to TRBJ1-4; 8 bases agree with TRBD1. The sequenced material came from PBMCs. Here the CDR3 DNA reads TGTGCCACCAGCAGAGCCCCGACAGGGGTTCATGAAAAACTGTTTTTT. Amino acid sequence: CATSRAPTGVHEKLFF.